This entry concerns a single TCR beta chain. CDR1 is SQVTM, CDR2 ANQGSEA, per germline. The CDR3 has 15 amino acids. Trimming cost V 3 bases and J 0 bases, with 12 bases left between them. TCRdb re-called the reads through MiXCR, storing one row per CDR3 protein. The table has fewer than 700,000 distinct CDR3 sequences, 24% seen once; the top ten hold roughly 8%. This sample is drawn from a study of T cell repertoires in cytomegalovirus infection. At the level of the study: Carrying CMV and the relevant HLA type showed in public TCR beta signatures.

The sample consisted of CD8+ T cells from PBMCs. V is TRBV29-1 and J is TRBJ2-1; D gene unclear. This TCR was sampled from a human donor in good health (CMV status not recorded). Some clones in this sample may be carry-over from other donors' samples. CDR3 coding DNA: TGCAGCGTTGATTCGGCGCTAAGCTCCTACAATGAGCAGTTCTTC. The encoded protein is CSVDSALSSYNEQFF.